The TCR beta chain described here comes from a study of CD4 T cells in relation to SARS-CoV-2 and coronaviruses (dated by TCRdb to the early 2020s). At the level of the whole study: Patient-derived lymphoblastoid cell lines were used to map the HLA restriction of shared crossreactive spike epitopes. Memory CD4+ T cell crossreactivity between SARS-CoV-2 and common cold coronavirus spike proteins was assessed at the TCR clonotype level in the study. The Adaptive Biotechnologies TCR-sequencing kit was used to sequence samples from a few pre-COVID donors and the naive versus memory experiments, whereas other data were Illumina-based. A different, Illumina-based TCR-beta assay was used to sequence expansion assays from other donors in the study. General findings and caveats noted by the study authors: Because no donor provided both pre-pandemic and post-infection samples, tracing the source of pre-existing responses was limited. Naive versus memory sequencing indicated the assay detects memory recall responses rather than primary responses primed during culture. Compared with monoreactive clones, crossreactive clones had significantly weaker SARS-CoV-2-driven expansion, a result consistent with antigenic imprinting. The study was limited by small numbers of patients and tested TCRs. In roughly two thirds of donors, memory CD4+ clonotypes turned up that crossrecognized SARS-CoV-2 and at least one common cold coronavirus spike. Since the crossreactivity analysis centred on spike protein, crossreactivity against other viral proteins was not assessed.

Uncultured naive and memory CD4+ T cell DNA received deep-resolution immunoSEQ TCR-beta sequencing. For the original study's pipeline: During preprocessing, nonproductive sequences were removed, along with CDR3s that did not begin with C, did not end with F or W, or were shorter than 7 amino acids. Cultured and uncultured naive and memory CD4+ repertoires were searched for previously identified spike- and CEF-reactive CDR3s. After three terminal residues were trimmed from each end, CDR3 homology was quantified as pairwise Levenshtein distance using the stringdist R package. The immuneACCESS repertoire file appears here via TCRdb, limited to in-frame rearrangements. These files lack a portion of the clones; in checked studies, under half of the deficit traces to unresolved V genes, and the cause of the others is not known. V, J and clone size derive from that table, while D and trimming were established from the DNA sequence. Across this sample there are some 65,000 clones, with more than 75% seen only once. 1.5% to 2% of the sample is held by the ten biggest clonotypes.

CD4+ T cells from unexposed donors were collected before the COVID-19 pandemic (2011-2018). Naive and memory CD4+ T cells were separated from cryopreserved PBMCs by CD4 enrichment followed by EasySep naive CD4+ T cell enrichment. The leukapheresis product for the unexposed donors was obtained through commercial purchase. PBMCs were isolated from leukapheresis product or whole blood by Ficoll-Paque PLUS gradient centrifugation. The PBMCs went either fresh into the expansion assay or into cryopreservation at -140 degrees C. The QIAamp Micro DNA Kit was used to extract genomic DNA from the CD4+ T cells. Spanning cysteine to phenylalanine, the CDR3 consists of 15 amino acids. Left in the record is the CDR3 DNA by itself, 45 bases read in frame from the first base. Taken from the germline V gene, the CDR1 and CDR2 loops are MDHEN and SYDVKM. Trimming takes 5 bases off V and 11 bases off J; junction bases not matched to a gene: 14.

A remark on this clone: The antigen it recognizes is unknown. One base away there is no much larger clone; base qualities are not given.

The material sequenced was memory CD4+ T cells from PBMCs. In the paper's terms, the cell subset or site label means: memory (non-naive) CD4+ T cells. This clonotype was obtained from a human donor in good health. The chain is encoded by TRBV28 joined to TRBJ1-1, and 10 bases in between align with TRBD1. The CDR3 is CASSKPGQGMMRAFF. The nucleotide sequence reads as follows: TGTGCCAGCAGTAAACCGGGACAGGGGATGATGCGCGCTTTCTTT.